This T cell receptor (beta chain) was sequenced in a study of neurological immune-mediated disorders. With 10-nucleotide random UMIs included, cDNA was synthesized by 5'RACE. TCRdb redid the calling of the 5' RACE reads with MiXCR, one entry per CDR3 protein. The sample contains around 100,000 distinct CDR3 sequences, approximately 10% of which appear only once. This clonotype showed up many times. Time point described: longitudinal time-point 3. The J segment lost 6 bases and the V segment lost 1 base, leaving 7 bases of the junction unmatched. Germline CDR1 is SGHTA and CDR2 is FQGNSA. The CDR3 has 15 amino acids.

The J gene is TRBJ2-5, the V gene TRBV7-2; 8 nucleotides align to TRBD2. Specimen: PBMCs. This TCR came from a female donor with HTLV-1-associated myelopathy (HAM/TSP). CDR3 loop: CASSLGVGSGKTQYF. The CDR3 DNA reads as TGTGCCAGCAGCTTAGGAGTAGGTAGCGGGAAGACCCAGTACTTC.